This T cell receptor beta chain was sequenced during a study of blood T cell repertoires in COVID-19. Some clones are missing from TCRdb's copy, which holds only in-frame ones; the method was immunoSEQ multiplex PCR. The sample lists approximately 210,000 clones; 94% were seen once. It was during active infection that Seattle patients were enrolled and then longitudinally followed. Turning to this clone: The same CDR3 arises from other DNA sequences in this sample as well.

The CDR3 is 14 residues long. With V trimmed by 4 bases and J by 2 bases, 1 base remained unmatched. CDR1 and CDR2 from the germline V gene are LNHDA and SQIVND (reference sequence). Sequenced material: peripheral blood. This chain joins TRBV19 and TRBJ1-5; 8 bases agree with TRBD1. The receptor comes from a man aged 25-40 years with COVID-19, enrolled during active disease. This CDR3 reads CASSKGQGNQPQHF. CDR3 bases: TGTGCCAGTAGTAAGGGACAGGGCAATCAGCCCCAGCATTTT.